The 2 T cell receptor beta chains in this list originate from one sample, sequenced in a study of cytomegalovirus exposure and HLA in healthy donors. The repertoire was sequenced with immunoSEQ multiplex PCR; TCRdb's copy has only in-frame clones and lacks some. This table holds over 200,000 clones, about 90% found once. Input material: PBMCs. Receptor source: a woman in her late teens or twenties in good health and CMV-seronegative.

With regard to this clone: Relative to the germline gene, one junction end is altered; a read error may explain this. The V call is TRBV7-7, the J call TRBJ2-3, with D perhaps matching TRBD1 (7 bases). CDR3 length: 14 amino acids. Germline loops: CDR1 SSHAT, CDR2 FNYEAQ (reference sequence). The CDR3 sequence is CASSSAGGRDTQYF. The CDR3 nucleotides read TGTGCTAGCAGCTCGGCAGGGGGGCGAGATACGCAGTATTTT. Looking up the rest from reference TRBV7-7 and TRBJ2-3 gives the full variable domain: GAGVSQSPRYKVTKRGQDVTLRCDPISSHATLYWYQQALGQGPEFLTYFNYEAQPDKSGLPSDRFSAERPEGSISTLTIQRTEQRDSAMYRCASSSAGGRDTQYFGPGTRLTVL.

The chain combines TRBV27 with TRBJ2-3; D remains unclear. Germline CDR1 MNHEY, CDR2 SMNVEV (reference sequence). Trimming removed 2 bases from V and 0 bases from J, with 12 bases in between. The CDR3 has 16 amino acids. The CDR3 DNA follows: TGTGCCAGCAGTTTACGCCTAGGCACTAGCACAGATACGCAGTATTTT. Translated, it gives CASSLRLGTSTDTQYF.